This T cell receptor beta chain was identified during a study of T-cell reconstitution after alpha-beta-depleted transplantation in children. Preparation of the TCRbeta library involved a method that used unique molecular identifiers. Using its own MiXCR run on the PCR reads, TCRdb lists one record per CDR3 protein. This table has around 380,000 distinct CDR3 sequences, approximately 10% appearing once. The sample holds a few counts of this clonotype. Trimming cost V 5 bases and J 2 bases, with 14 bases left between them. Per the germline V gene, CDR1 is DFQATT and CDR2 is SNEGSKA (reference sequence). This CDR3 is built from 14 residues.

The source of this sequence is a human donor who donated a stem cell graft to a child with acute myeloid leukemia. This specimen consisted of PBMCs from the stem cell graft donor, obtained from the stem cell graft. The chain links TRBV20-1 to TRBJ2-3; D ambiguous. CDR3 residues: CSARTMETTDTQYF. Here the CDR3 DNA reads TGCAGTGCTCGGACCATGGAGACCACAGATACGCAGTATTTT.